The next 17 T cell receptor beta chains were all read from a single sample in a study of blood T cell repertoires in COVID-19. TCRdb keeps only in-frame clones here, not all; method: immunoSEQ multiplex PCR. The sample has 200,000 to 250,000 clones; 84% are singletons. The specimen sequenced was peripheral blood. These receptor sequences come from a woman aged 55-69 years who had recovered from COVID-19.

This clone was detected only a few times. This chain connects TRBV4-1 to TRBJ1-2; 7 nucleotides align to TRBD1. CDR1 and CDR2 from the germline V gene are MGHRA and YSYEKL. This CDR3 comprises 16 residues. J gave up 3 bases and V 1 base, and 8 bases lay outside the gene matches. CDR3 coding DNA: TGCGCCAGCAGCCAAGTTTTGGGACAGAGGTACTATGGCTACACCTTC. Its protein product is CASSQVLGQRYYGYTF.

The rearrangement uses TRBV5-1 and TRBJ1-2; 7 nucleotides align to TRBD1. V lost 0 bases, J lost 6 bases, and 5 bases stayed unmatched. This CDR3 region has 14 residues. Germline V CDR1 and CDR2: SGHRS, YFSETQ. The chain's CDR3 is CASSLGQGRDGYTF. CDR3 nucleotide sequence: TGCGCCAGCAGCTTGGGACAGGGAAGAGATGGCTACACCTTC.

This clone was detected a few times. This sequence joins TRBV29-1 and TRBJ1-1, with TRBD1 identical over 7 bases. With 7 bases clipped from V and 2 bases from J, the junction kept 7 bases outside the gene matches. CDR1 and CDR2 (germline): SQVTM, ANQGSEA. This CDR3 contains 13 residues. CDR3 in DNA: TGCAGCGCATTGGGACAGCAAAACACTGAAGCTTTCTTT. The encoded protein is CSALGQQNTEAFF.

This clone was seen only once. J is TRBJ2-5 and V is TRBV11-2, with 10 bases matching TRBD2. This CDR3 is 18 amino acids long. The V segment lost 4 bases and the J segment 5 bases; nucleotides outside the gene matches: 16. CDR1 is SGHAT, CDR2 FQNNGV, per germline. The CDR3 reads CASSSLALSGGALETQYF. CDR3 coding DNA: TGTGCCAGCAGCTCCCTGGCCCTAAGCGGGGGGGCCTTGGAGACCCAGTACTTC.

The chain employs TRBV7-9 and TRBJ2-3, with 10 bases that match TRBD2. The length of the CDR3 is 16 residues. Germline CDR1 is SEHNR and CDR2 is FQNEAQ (reference sequence). J was trimmed by 4 bases and V by 2 bases; bases with no gene match: 6. CDR3 DNA: TGTGCCAGCAGCTTATTTCTAGCGGGGGCTTCAGATACGCAGTATTTT. As protein: CASSLFLAGASDTQYF.

This clone was picked up a small number of times. The CDR3 region has the DNA TGCGCCAGCACCCAGGGCCCGAGCTCCTACGAGCAGTACTTC. It yields the protein CASTQGPSSYEQYF. This chain links TRBV10-2 with TRBJ2-7; D perhaps matches TRBD1 (5 bases). Germline CDR1 WSHSY, CDR2 SAAADI. V was trimmed by 7 bases and J by 0 bases, leaving 13 bases between them. The length of the CDR3 is 14 residues.

The V and J genes are TRBV6-5 and TRBJ2-7; 8 bases map to TRBD2. The CDR3 has 14 amino acids. Germline assignment: CDR1 MNHEY and CDR2 SVGAGI. V lost 8 bases and J lost 6; bases outside the gene matches: 12. CDR3 amino acids: CASLPAGGGLEQYF. The CDR3 nucleotides are TGTGCCAGCCTTCCGGCGGGGGGCGGCCTCGAGCAGTACTTC.

The chain couples TRBV5-1 to TRBJ1-2; a possible D gene is TRBD1 (6 bases). V gave up 2 bases and J gave up 1 base, with 12 bases separating them. This CDR3 has 15 amino acids. CDR1 is SGHRS and CDR2 is YFSETQ in the germline V gene. The CDR3 loop is CASSFGTYVNYGYTF. CDR3 coding DNA: TGCGCCAGCAGCTTTGGGACATATGTTAACTATGGCTACACCTTC.

The V gene is TRBV6-6, the J gene TRBJ2-3, with TRBD2 matching 11 bases. This CDR3 is 15 amino acids long. The trim removed 2 bases at V and 9 bases at J, leaving 7 bases unmatched. Looked up from germline, CDR1 is MNHNY and CDR2 is SVGAGI (reference sequence). The CDR3 region is CASSYVASGGSTQYF. CDR3 DNA: TGTGCCAGCAGTTACGTGGCTAGCGGGGGGTCAACGCAGTATTTT.

The chain employs TRBV4-3 and TRBJ2-3; 11 nucleotides match TRBD2. Losses at the gene ends were 0 bases for V and 3 bases for J; bases not matched to a gene: 11. This CDR3 contains 19 residues. Per germline, CDR1 LGHNA and CDR2 YSLEER. The CDR3 sequence is CASSQDSSRASGRTDTQYF. For the CDR3, the DNA is TGCGCCAGCAGCCAAGATTCGTCGAGGGCTAGCGGGAGGACAGATACGCAGTATTTT.

The chain carries TRBV6-2 or TRBV6-3 and TRBJ2-7; tentatively, D is TRBD1 (5 bases). Per the germline V gene, CDR1 is MNHEY and CDR2 is SVGEGT. Between the trimmed V and J ends, which lost 2 bases and 2 bases, there was a span of 13 bases. The length of the CDR3 is 15 residues. CDR3 in amino acids: CASSYLQGQPYEQYF. The DNA of the CDR3 is TGTGCCAGCAGTTACCTACAAGGACAACCCTACGAGCAGTACTTC.

The V call is TRBV2, the J call TRBJ2-7; 8 positions agree with TRBD1. The CDR3 consists of 14 residues. V was clipped by 2 bases and J by 2 bases; unmatched bases: 2. Germline CDR1 is SNHLY and CDR2 is FYNNEI. The CDR3 spells CASSERTGPYEQYF. The CDR3 DNA reads TGTGCCAGCAGTGAAAGGACAGGGCCCTACGAGCAGTACTTC.

The gene calls are TRBV19 and TRBJ2-5; 11 bases fit TRBD2. This CDR3 region has 20 residues. V gave up 4 bases and J gave up 5 bases; unmatched junction bases: 21. Germline assignment: CDR1 LNHDA and CDR2 SQIVND (reference sequence). DNA for the CDR3: TGTGCCAGTAGTAGGCGGCCGGGACTAGCGGATGAAGGTGCGAGGGAGACCCAGTACTTC. Residues: CASSRRPGLADEGARETQYF.

The chain employs TRBV7-9 and TRBJ1-1, with D hard to call. The CDR3 has 9 amino acids. V was shortened by 11 bases and J by 11 bases, with 12 bases between the two germline ends. Germline CDR1 reads SEHNR; CDR2 reads FQNEAQ (reference sequence). This CDR3 reads CACTALAFF. The CDR3 nucleotides read TGTGCCTGTACCGCACTGGCTTTCTTT. The whole variable domain, filled in from reference TRBV7-9 and TRBJ1-1, reads DTGVSQNPRHKITKRGQNVTFRCDPISEHNRLYWYRQTLGQGPEFLTYFQNEAQLEKSRLLSDRFSAERPKGSFSTLEIQRTEQGDSAMYLCACTALAFFGQGTRLTVV.

The chain recombines TRBV6-5 with TRBJ2-3; possibly TRBD2 for D (5 bases). CDR1 is MNHEY and CDR2 is SVGAGI in the germline V gene. There are 13 residues in the CDR3. V was cut by 6 bases and J by 5 bases, with 12 bases left in between. The CDR3 spells CASRTTRKDTQYF. The DNA for the CDR3 is TGTGCCAGCAGAACCACTAGAAAAGATACGCAGTATTTT.

The CDR3 DNA reads as TGTGCCAGCAGCGGGGGGGCCGGGGAGACCCAGTACTTC. Translated, it gives CASSGGAGETQYF. The chain carries TRBV2 and TRBJ2-5; 8 nucleotides line up with TRBD2. The CDR3 runs to 13 residues. Germline-derived CDR1 and CDR2 are SNHLY and FYNNEI. The ends lost 6 bases at V and 5 bases at J; junction bases unmatched: 5. The variable domain in full, with the rest retrieved from reference TRBV2 and TRBJ2-5, is EPEVTQTPSHQVTQMGQEVILRCVPISNHLYFYWYRQILGQKVEFLVSFYNNEISEKSEIFDDQFSVERPDGSNFTLKIRSTKLEDSAMYFCASSGGAGETQYFGPGTRLLVL.

This rearrangement joins TRBV6-6 to TRBJ1-3; the D is unclear. V lost 5 bases, J lost 7 bases, and 9 bases lay in between. CDR3 length: 12 residues. From germline, CDR1 is MNHNY and CDR2 SVGAGI (reference sequence). DNA of the CDR3: TGTGCCAGCAGTACCGGTTTGAACACCATATATTTT. The encoded protein is CASSTGLNTIYF.